The sequence of this T cell receptor beta chain was determined in a study of PD-1 blockade in classical Hodgkin lymphoma. The study, taken as a whole, reports: Complete responders possessed baseline diversity comparable to newly diagnosed patients.

The repertoire was sequenced with immunoSEQ multiplex PCR; TCRdb's copy has only in-frame clones and lacks some. The sample lists about 41,000 clones; approximately 83% were seen once. On this clone itself: The antigen is unknown.

Every single patient, without exception, relapsed after autologous stem cell transplantation, and brentuximab vedotin exposure varied. Best responses fell into complete response, partial response or progressive disease. V lost 6 bases to trimming and J lost 7 bases, with 10 bases between them. The CDR3 loop spans 12 amino acids. Per germline, CDR1 MNHEY and CDR2 SVGAGI. The receptor was isolated from a human donor with classical Hodgkin lymphoma. The input for sequencing was peripheral blood mononuclear cells (PBMCs), taken at baseline. The chain has TRBV6-5 and TRBJ2-1, with D possibly TRBD1 on 6 matching bases. CDR3 nucleotides: TGTGCCAGCAGCAAGGACAGAAATGAGCAGTTCTTC. As protein: CASSKDRNEQFF.